The clone carrying this T cell receptor beta chain was detected a few times. What it binds is unknown. Relying on iRepertoire HTBI primers and Arm-PCR of CDR3 regions, the team built TCR beta libraries. Each CDR3 protein is one row after TCRdb ran MiXCR on the multiplex PCR reads. The table records a few hundred thousand distinct CDR3 sequences, around 15% of them present only once. These data originate in a study of regulatory T cells in long-lasting Graves disease. Time point noted: newly diagnosed GD, antithyroid drugs for less than 3 months. Extracted RNA from PBMCs served as the source of the TCR library. Findings and caveats of the study: TRBV28, TRBJ1-2 and TRBJ2-5 were favored in persistent disease. Analyses excluded thyroid tissue, covering peripheral blood alone.

This CDR3 is built from 12 residues. CDR1 and CDR2 (germline): SGHAT, FQNNGV. V lost 8 bases and J lost 7; bases outside the gene matches: 8. This sample also belongs to another study, concerning T cells in Graves' hyperthyroidism and ophthalmopathy. That work states: Ophthalmopathy could be told apart from stable hyperthyroidism with a 13 V-J model.

The receptor was derived from a woman aged 18-30 years with Graves disease. The material sequenced was peripheral blood mononuclear cells (PBMCs), taken at new diagnosis, from a patient treated with antithyroid drugs. The chain has TRBV11-2 and TRBJ2-7; 7 bases agree with TRBD1. The CDR3 spells CASDPQTGEQYF. The CDR3 nucleotides are TGTGCCAGCGACCCCCAGACAGGGGAGCAGTACTTC.